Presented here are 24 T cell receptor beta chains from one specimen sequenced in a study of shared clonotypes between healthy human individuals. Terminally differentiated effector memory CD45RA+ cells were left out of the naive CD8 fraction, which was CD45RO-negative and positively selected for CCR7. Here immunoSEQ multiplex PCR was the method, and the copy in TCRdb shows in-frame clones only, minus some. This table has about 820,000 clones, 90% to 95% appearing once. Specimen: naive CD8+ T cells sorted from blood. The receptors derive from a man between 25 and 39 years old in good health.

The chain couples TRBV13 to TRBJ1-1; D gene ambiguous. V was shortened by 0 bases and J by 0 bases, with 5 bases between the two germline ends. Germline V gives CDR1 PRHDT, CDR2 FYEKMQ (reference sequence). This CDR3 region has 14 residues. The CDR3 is CASSLGGMNTEAFF. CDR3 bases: TGTGCCAGCAGCTTAGGGGGCATGAACACTGAAGCTTTCTTT.

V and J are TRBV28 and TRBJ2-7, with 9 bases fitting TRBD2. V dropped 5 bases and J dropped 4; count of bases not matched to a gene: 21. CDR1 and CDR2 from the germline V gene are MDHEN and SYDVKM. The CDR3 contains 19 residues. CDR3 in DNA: TGTGCCAGCAGTACCGTCCTGGCGGGGCGGGAGGGCCCGGGTTACGAGCAGTACTTC. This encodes CASSTVLAGREGPGYEQYF.

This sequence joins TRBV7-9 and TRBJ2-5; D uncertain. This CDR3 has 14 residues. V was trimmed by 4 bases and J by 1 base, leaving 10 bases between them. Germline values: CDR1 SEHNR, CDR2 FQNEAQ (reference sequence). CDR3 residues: CASSSPIIQETQYF. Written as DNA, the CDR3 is TGTGCCAGCAGCTCCCCGATTATCCAAGAGACCCAGTACTTC.

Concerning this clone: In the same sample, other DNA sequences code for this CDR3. For the CDR3, the DNA is TGTGCCAGCAGCTCGAGCGGGGGGGGCACAGATACGCAGTATTTT. Its translation is CASSSSGGGTDTQYF. This chain links TRBV7-9 with TRBJ2-3, with TRBD2 identical over 10 bases. The germline V gene has CDR1 SEHNR and CDR2 FQNEAQ (reference sequence). This CDR3 spans 15 amino acids. Unmatched junction bases numbered 2, after V lost 4 bases and J lost 1 base. Based on the CDR3 plus reference TRBV7-9 and TRBJ2-3, the full variable domain is DTGVSQNPRHKITKRGQNVTFRCDPISEHNRLYWYRQTLGQGPEFLTYFQNEAQLEKSRLLSDRFSAERPKGSFSTLEIQRTEQGDSAMYLCASSSSGGGTDTQYFGPGTRLTVL.

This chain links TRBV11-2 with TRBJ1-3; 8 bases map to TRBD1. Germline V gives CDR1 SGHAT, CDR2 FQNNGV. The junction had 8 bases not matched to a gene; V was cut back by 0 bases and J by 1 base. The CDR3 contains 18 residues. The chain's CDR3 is CASSLELGQGSSGNTIYF. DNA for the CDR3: TGTGCCAGCAGCTTAGAGCTAGGACAGGGTTCTTCTGGAAACACCATATATTTT. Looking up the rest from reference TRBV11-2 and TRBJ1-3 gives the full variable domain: EAGVAQSPRYKIIEKRQSVAFWCNPISGHATLYWYQQILGQGPKLLIQFQNNGVVDDSQLPKDRFSAERLKGVDSTLKIQPAKLEDSAVYLCASSLELGQGSSGNTIYFGEGSWLTVV.

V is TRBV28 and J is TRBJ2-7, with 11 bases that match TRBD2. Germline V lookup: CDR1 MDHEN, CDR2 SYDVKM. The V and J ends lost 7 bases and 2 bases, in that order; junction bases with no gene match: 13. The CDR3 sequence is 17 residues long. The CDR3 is CASTYEGVSGRAYEQYF. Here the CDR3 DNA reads TGTGCCAGCACCTATGAGGGGGTTAGCGGGAGGGCCTACGAGCAGTACTTC.

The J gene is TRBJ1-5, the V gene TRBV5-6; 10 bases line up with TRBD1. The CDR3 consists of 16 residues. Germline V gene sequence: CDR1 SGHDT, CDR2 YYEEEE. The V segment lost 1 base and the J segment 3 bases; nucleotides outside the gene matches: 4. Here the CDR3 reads CASSLRTGGYNQPQHF. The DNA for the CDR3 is TGTGCCAGCAGCTTGCGGACAGGGGGGTACAATCAGCCCCAGCATTTT.

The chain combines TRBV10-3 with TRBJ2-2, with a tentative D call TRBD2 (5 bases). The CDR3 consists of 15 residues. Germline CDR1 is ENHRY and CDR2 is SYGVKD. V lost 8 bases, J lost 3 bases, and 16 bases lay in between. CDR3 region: CAIQEGSADTGELFF. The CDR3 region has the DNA TGTGCCATCCAAGAGGGTAGTGCGGACACCGGGGAGCTGTTTTTT.

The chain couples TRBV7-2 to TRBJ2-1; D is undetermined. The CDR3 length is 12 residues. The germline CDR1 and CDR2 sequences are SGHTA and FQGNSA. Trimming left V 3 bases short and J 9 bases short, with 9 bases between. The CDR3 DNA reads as TGTGCCAGCAGCTTGGGAACGCCTGAGCAGTTCTTC. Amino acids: CASSLGTPEQFF.

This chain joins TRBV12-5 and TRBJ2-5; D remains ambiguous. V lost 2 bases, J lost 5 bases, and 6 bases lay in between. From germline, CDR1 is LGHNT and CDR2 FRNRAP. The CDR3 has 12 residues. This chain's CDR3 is CASGLIDETQYF. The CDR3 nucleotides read TGTGCTAGTGGTTTGATTGACGAGACCCAGTACTTC.

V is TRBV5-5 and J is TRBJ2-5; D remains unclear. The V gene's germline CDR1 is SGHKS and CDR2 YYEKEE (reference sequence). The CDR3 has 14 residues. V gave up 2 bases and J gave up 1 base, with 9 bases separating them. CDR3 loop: CASSFPGTQETQYF. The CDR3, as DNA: TGTGCCAGCAGCTTCCCTGGCACCCAAGAGACCCAGTACTTC.

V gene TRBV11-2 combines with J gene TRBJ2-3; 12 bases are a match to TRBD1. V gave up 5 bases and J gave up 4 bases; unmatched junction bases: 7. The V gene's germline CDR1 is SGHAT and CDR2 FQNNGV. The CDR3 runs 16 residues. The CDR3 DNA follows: TGTGCCAGCAGCCCCGAGGGACAGGGGGCCGCAGATACGCAGTATTTT. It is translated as CASSPEGQGAADTQYF. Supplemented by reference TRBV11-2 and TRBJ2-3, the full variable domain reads EAGVAQSPRYKIIEKRQSVAFWCNPISGHATLYWYQQILGQGPKLLIQFQNNGVVDDSQLPKDRFSAERLKGVDSTLKIQPAKLEDSAVYLCASSPEGQGAADTQYFGPGTRLTVL.

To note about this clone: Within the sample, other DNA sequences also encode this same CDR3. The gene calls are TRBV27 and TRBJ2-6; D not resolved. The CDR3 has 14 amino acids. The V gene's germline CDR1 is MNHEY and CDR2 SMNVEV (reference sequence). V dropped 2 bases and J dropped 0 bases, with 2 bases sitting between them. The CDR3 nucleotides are TGTGCCAGCAGTTTACTCTCTGGGGCCAACGTCCTGACTTTC. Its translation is CASSLLSGANVLTF.

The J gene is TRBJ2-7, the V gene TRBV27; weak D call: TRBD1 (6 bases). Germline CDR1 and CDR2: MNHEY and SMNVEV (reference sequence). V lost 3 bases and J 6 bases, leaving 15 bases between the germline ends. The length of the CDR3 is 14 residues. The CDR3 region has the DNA TGTGCCAGCAGTTTCTCCTTAGGACAGCTCGAGCAGTACTTC. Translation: CASSFSLGQLEQYF.

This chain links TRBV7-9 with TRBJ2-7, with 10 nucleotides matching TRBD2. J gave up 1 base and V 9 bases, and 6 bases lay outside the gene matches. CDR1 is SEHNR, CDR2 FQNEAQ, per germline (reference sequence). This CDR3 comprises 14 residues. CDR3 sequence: CASTTSGNSYEQYF. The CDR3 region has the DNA TGTGCCAGTACAACTAGCGGGAATTCCTACGAGCAGTACTTC.

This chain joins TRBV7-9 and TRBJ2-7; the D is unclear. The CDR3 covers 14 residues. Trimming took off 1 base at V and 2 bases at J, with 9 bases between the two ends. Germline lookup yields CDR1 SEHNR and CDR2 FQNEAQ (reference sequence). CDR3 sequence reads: CASSLGVKPYEQYF. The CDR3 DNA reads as TGTGCCAGCAGCTTAGGTGTCAAACCCTACGAGCAGTACTTC.

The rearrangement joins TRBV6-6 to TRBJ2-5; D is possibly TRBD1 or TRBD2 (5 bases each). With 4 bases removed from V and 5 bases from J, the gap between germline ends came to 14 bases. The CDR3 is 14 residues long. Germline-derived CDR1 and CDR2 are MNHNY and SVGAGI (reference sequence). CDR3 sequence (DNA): TGTGCCAGCAGTTCCCCCAGGGAGAGTGAGACCCAGTACTTC. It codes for CASSSPRESETQYF.

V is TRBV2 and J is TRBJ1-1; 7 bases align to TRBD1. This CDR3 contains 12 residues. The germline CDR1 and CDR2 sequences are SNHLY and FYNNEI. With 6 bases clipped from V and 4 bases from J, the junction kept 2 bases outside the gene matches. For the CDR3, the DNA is TGTGCCAGCAGCGACAGGGTCACTGAAGCTTTCTTT. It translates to CASSDRVTEAFF.

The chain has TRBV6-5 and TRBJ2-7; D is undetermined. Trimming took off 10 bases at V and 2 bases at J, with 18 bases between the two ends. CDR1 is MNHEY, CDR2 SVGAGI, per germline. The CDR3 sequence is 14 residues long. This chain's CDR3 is CAIRSSVSAYEQYF. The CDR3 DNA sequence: TGTGCCATAAGGAGCAGCGTCAGTGCCTACGAGCAGTACTTC.

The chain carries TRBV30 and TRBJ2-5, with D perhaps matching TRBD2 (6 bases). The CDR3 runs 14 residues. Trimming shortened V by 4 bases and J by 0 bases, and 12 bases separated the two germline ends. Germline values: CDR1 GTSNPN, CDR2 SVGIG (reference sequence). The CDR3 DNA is TGTGCCTGGAATCATCTAGCGCACCAAGAGACCCAGTACTTC. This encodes CAWNHLAHQETQYF. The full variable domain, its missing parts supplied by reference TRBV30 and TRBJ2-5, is SQTIHQWPATLVQPVGSPLSLECTVEGTSNPNLYWYRQAAGRGLQLLFYSVGIGQISSEVPQNLSASRPQDRQFILSSKKLLLSDSGFYLCAWNHLAHQETQYFGPGTRLLVL.

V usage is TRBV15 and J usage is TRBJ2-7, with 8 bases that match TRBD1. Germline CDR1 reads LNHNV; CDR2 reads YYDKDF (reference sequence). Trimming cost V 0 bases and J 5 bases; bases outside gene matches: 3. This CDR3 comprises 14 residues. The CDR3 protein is CATSRDRGHDEQYF. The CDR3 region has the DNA TGTGCCACCAGCAGAGACAGGGGGCACGACGAGCAGTACTTC.

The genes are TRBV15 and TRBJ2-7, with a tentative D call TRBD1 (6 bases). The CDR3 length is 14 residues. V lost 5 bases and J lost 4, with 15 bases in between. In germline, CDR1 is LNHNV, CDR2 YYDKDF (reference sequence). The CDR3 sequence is CATSVTGLGYEQYF. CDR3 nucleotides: TGTGCCACCAGCGTCACAGGGCTTGGGTACGAGCAGTACTTC.

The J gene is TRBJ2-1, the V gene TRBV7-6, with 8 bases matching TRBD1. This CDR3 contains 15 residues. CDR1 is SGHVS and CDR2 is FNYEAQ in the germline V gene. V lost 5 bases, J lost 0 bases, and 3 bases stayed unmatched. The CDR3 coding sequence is TGTGCCAGCAGCCCAACAGGGGGCTCCTACAATGAGCAGTTCTTC. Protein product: CASSPTGGSYNEQFF.

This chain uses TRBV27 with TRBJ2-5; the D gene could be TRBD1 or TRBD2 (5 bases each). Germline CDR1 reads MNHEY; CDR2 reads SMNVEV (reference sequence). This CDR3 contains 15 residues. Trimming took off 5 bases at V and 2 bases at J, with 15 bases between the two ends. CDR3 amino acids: CASSLQGAPQETQYF. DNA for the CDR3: TGTGCCAGCAGTCTCCAGGGAGCGCCTCAAGAGACCCAGTACTTC.